Listed below are T cell receptor beta chains from one sample, sequenced in a study of shared clonotypes between healthy human individuals. Sequenced by immunoSEQ multiplex PCR; TCRdb stores in-frame clones only, minus some. This table has 2,500,000 or so clones, 93% appearing once. What was sequenced was naive CD4+ T cells from PBMCs. The receptors originated from a man aged 18 to 29 in good health. Some clones in this sample may be carry-over from other donors' samples. The CDR3 runs from the conserved cysteine through the conserved F or W. Each record gives: V gene, clone size, J gene, D gene, CDR3 protein, CDR3 DNA. The D gene is left open where the match is weak. Clone size appears in some rows only: once, few, many, or a class for an expanded clone.

TRBV7-8,-,TRBJ1-2,-,CASSPGQLSSYGYTF,TGTGCCAGCAGCCCTGGACAGCTAAGTTCCTATGGCTACACCTTC
TRBV7-6,-,TRBJ2-7,TRBD2,CASSLGGRANLAVEQYF,TGTGCCAGCAGCTTAGGCGGGAGGGCCAACCTCGCCGTCGAGCAGTACTTC
TRBV4-1,-,TRBJ2-3,TRBD2,CASSRKLAESTDTQYF,TGCGCCAGCAGCCGAAAACTAGCGGAGAGCACAGATACGCAGTATTTT
TRBV11-3,once,TRBJ2-1,TRBD2,CASSLGGEANEQFF,TGTGCCAGCAGCCTCGGGGGGGAGGCGAATGAGCAGTTCTTC
TRBV28,-,TRBJ1-5,-,CASSFVSGFNQPQHF,TGTGCCAGCAGTTTTGTTTCGGGTTTCAATCAGCCCCAGCATTTT
TRBV28,-,TRBJ1-2,TRBD1,CASSRPGQGINYGYTF,TGTGCCAGCAGCCGCCCGGGACAGGGGATCAACTATGGCTACACCTTC
TRBV5-4,-,TRBJ2-4,TRBD2,CASTPGGTSGRTIQNIQYF,TGTGCCAGCACCCCGGGGGGGACTAGCGGGAGAACTATTCAAAACATTCAGTACTTC
TRBV1,-,TRBJ2-7,-,CTSSQENWTRTSIGYEQYF,TGCACCAGCAGCCAAGAGAACTGGACTAGAACTTCAATCGGCTACGAGCAGTACTTC
TRBV7-2,once,TRBJ1-3,-,CASSIEAGVGNTIYF,TGTGCCAGCAGCATAGAAGCGGGGGTTGGAAACACCATATATTTT
TRBV6-5,few,TRBJ1-1,-,CASGRLGTEAFF,TGTGCCAGCGGCCGGCTGGGGACTGAAGCTTTCTTT
TRBV7-9,-,TRBJ1-4,-,CASSQTRGEKLFF,TGTGCCAGCAGCCAAACCCGGGGTGAAAAACTGTTTTTT
TRBV5-1,-,TRBJ2-7,TRBD2,CASSLIAGGPGEQYF,TGCGCCAGCAGCTTAATAGCGGGAGGGCCTGGCGAGCAGTACTTC
TRBV19,-,TRBJ1-5,-,CASSMTGRSNSNQPQHF,TGTGCCAGTAGTATGACGGGACGGTCAAATAGCAATCAGCCCCAGCATTTT
TRBV18,once,TRBJ2-1,-,CASSPTGGGAGGNEQFF,TGTGCCAGCTCACCAACCGGGGGCGGGGCAGGAGGGAATGAGCAGTTCTTC
TRBV30,-,TRBJ1-4,TRBD1,CAWSATGVTEKLFF,TGTGCCTGGAGTGCGACAGGGGTAACGGAAAAACTGTTTTTT
TRBV9,once,TRBJ1-4,-,CASSVGPGQNEKLFF,TGTGCCAGCAGCGTAGGGCCAGGGCAGAATGAAAAACTGTTTTTT
TRBV14,-,TRBJ2-2,-,CASSRTGTLNTGELFF,TGTGCCAGCAGCCGGACCGGGACGCTGAACACCGGGGAGCTGTTTTTT
TRBV27,-,TRBJ2-1,-,CASSSGTVGYNEQFF,TGTGCCAGCAGTTCCGGGACTGTTGGCTACAATGAGCAGTTCTTC
TRBV9,-,TRBJ2-2,-,CASNPGSGELFF,TGTGCCAGCAATCCGGGTTCCGGGGAGCTGTTTTTT
TRBV6-1,once,TRBJ2-1,-,CASSEAGGSDEQFF,TGTGCCAGCAGTGAAGCTGGGGGATCTGATGAGCAGTTCTTC
TRBV5-4,-,TRBJ2-7,-,CASREWRDSYEQYF,TGTGCCAGCAGGGAATGGCGGGACTCCTACGAGCAGTACTTC
TRBV5-1,-,TRBJ1-2,-,CASSLTDSFNYGYTF,TGCGCCAGCAGCCTGACGGACAGCTTTAACTATGGCTACACCTTC
TRBV5-4,-,TRBJ1-1,-,CASSLTANTEAFF,TGTGCCAGCAGCTTGACGGCAAACACTGAAGCTTTCTTT
TRBV6-5,-,TRBJ2-1,-,CASTNVYSSYNEQFF,TGTGCCAGCACAAACGTCTACAGCTCCTACAATGAGCAGTTCTTC
TRBV12-2,-,TRBJ2-3,-,CASRPNPGLADNTDTQYF,TGTGCAAGTCGGCCGAACCCGGGACTAGCGGACAACACAGATACGCAGTATTTT
TRBV6-1,-,TRBJ2-2,TRBD2,CASLLWRETGELFF,TGTGCCAGCCTATTATGGCGGGAGACCGGGGAGCTGTTTTTT
TRBV5-4,-,TRBJ2-7,-,CASSLVGAHEQYF,TGTGCCAGCAGCCTGGTGGGGGCTCACGAGCAGTACTTC
TRBV30,-,TRBJ1-1,-,CAWSMGALGNTEAFF,TGTGCCTGGAGTATGGGGGCTTTGGGGAACACTGAAGCTTTCTTT
TRBV30,few,TRBJ1-5,-,CAWSVNWGSNQPQHF,TGTGCCTGGAGTGTTAATTGGGGCAGCAATCAGCCCCAGCATTTT
TRBV6-1,-,TRBJ2-5,-,CASSEGSVRAETQYF,TGTGCCAGCAGTGAAGGTTCCGTCAGGGCAGAGACCCAGTACTTC
TRBV5-8,-,TRBJ1-5,TRBD1,CASSLGQGVLNQPQHF,TGTGCCAGCAGCTTGGGGCAGGGGGTTCTCAATCAGCCCCAGCATTTT
TRBV28,few,TRBJ1-1,-,CASSLHTEAFF,TGTGCCAGCAGTTTGCACACTGAAGCTTTCTTT
TRBV5-6,once,TRBJ2-7,-,CASSLRGVGYEQYF,TGTGCCAGCAGCTTAAGGGGAGTCGGGTACGAGCAGTACTTC
TRBV28,-,TRBJ2-3,TRBD2,CASTNPRGGRTDTQYF,TGTGCCAGCACCAACCCACGGGGCGGGAGGACAGATACGCAGTATTTT
TRBV11-1,-,TRBJ2-3,-,CASSLSSSDTQYF,TGTGCCAGCAGCTTATCTAGCTCAGATACGCAGTATTTT
TRBV4-1,once,TRBJ2-5,TRBD1,CASSQLGQDGETQYF,TGCGCCAGCAGCCAGCTTGGACAGGACGGGGAGACCCAGTACTTC
TRBV19,-,TRBJ2-5,TRBD2,CASSAGLAGLGETQYF,TGTGCCAGTAGCGCGGGACTAGCGGGATTAGGGGAGACCCAGTACTTC
TRBV10-3,-,TRBJ1-3,-,CAISEYGPSGNTIYF,TGTGCCATCAGTGAGTATGGGCCTTCTGGAAACACCATATATTTT
TRBV2,once,TRBJ2-2,TRBD1,CASSLQGAPSGELFF,TGTGCCAGCAGTCTGCAGGGGGCGCCTAGCGGGGAGCTGTTTTTT
TRBV28,-,TRBJ1-5,-,CASRPRLQSDQPQHF,TGTGCCAGCAGGCCACGGTTACAGAGCGATCAGCCCCAGCATTTT
TRBV5-1,-,TRBJ2-2,TRBD1,CASSERQGATGELFF,TGCGCCAGCAGCGAACGACAGGGGGCAACCGGGGAGCTGTTTTTT
TRBV28,-,TRBJ1-2,-,CASSEAEGRGGYGYTF,TGTGCCAGCAGCGAGGCGGAGGGGAGGGGCGGCTATGGCTACACCTTC